The 13 T cell receptor beta chains given below trace back to one sample, sequenced in a study of shared clonotypes between healthy human individuals. CD45RO negativity and positive selection for CCR7 defined naive CD8 cells, a population that excluded terminally differentiated effector memory CD45RA+ cells. The repertoire was sequenced with immunoSEQ multiplex PCR; TCRdb's copy has only in-frame clones and lacks some. The sample carries about 800,000 clones, 96% recorded once. Sequenced input: naive CD8+ T cells sorted from blood. All receptors come from a man aged 25 to 40 in good health.

The CDR3 loop reads CASSGGVGSYEQYF. CDR3 sequence (DNA): TGTGCCAGCAGCGGAGGAGTCGGGTCCTACGAGCAGTACTTC. The chain is built from TRBV5-4 and TRBJ2-7, with a tentative D call TRBD2 (5 bases). With 4 bases removed from V and 1 base from J, the gap between germline ends came to 12 bases. Germline CDR1 and CDR2: SGHNT and YYREEE (reference sequence). The CDR3 has 14 residues.

The chain joins TRBV27 to TRBJ2-7; 10 positions match TRBD2. J gave up 3 bases and V 4 bases, and 12 bases lay outside the gene matches. There are 17 residues in the CDR3. In germline, CDR1 is MNHEY, CDR2 SMNVEV (reference sequence). This chain's CDR3 is CASSSLLASGRVYEQYF. The CDR3 DNA follows: TGTGCCAGCAGTTCCCTACTCGCTAGCGGGAGAGTCTACGAGCAGTACTTC.

This chain connects TRBV7-6 to TRBJ2-1; TRBD2 matches 10 bases. Germline V gene lookup returns CDR1 SGHVS and CDR2 FNYEAQ. Losses at the gene ends were 1 base for V and 4 bases for J; bases not matched to a gene: 1. The length of the CDR3 is 15 residues. CDR3 sequence (DNA): TGTGCCAGCAGCTTAGGGACTAGCGGATACAATGAGCAGTTCTTC. This codes for CASSLGTSGYNEQFF.

The V gene is TRBV10-2, the J gene TRBJ2-1; D may be TRBD1 (6 bases). Trimming stripped 8 bases from V and 4 bases from J, with 12 bases between. CDR3 length: 13 residues. The V gene's germline CDR1 is WSHSY and CDR2 SAAADI. The CDR3 DNA reads as TGCGCCAGCGGCAGGGGCGCGTACAATGAGCAGTTCTTC. As protein: CASGRGAYNEQFF.

The gene calls are TRBV5-1 and TRBJ1-1; D may be TRBD1 (5 bases). Deletions cut 1 base from V and 1 base from J, with 14 bases between. Germline CDR1 SGHRS, CDR2 YFSETQ. This CDR3 comprises 16 residues. In nucleotides, the CDR3 is TGCGCCAGCAGCTTGTCCGACAGCTTGGGGAACACTGAAGCTTTCTTT. Translation: CASSLSDSLGNTEAFF.

CDR3 coding DNA: TGTGCCAGCAGCATGGGTCACGCCTACGAGCAGTACTTC. Amino acid sequence: CASSMGHAYEQYF. The chain links TRBV7-2 to TRBJ2-7; D gene unclear. This CDR3 is built from 13 residues. Germline CDR1 SGHTA, CDR2 FQGNSA. The V end was cut by 5 bases, the J end by 2 bases, with 10 bases between. Full variable domain (rest looked up from reference TRBV7-2 and TRBJ2-7): GAGVSQSPSNKVTEKGKDVELRCDPISGHTALYWYRQSLGQGLEFLIYFQGNSAPDKSGLPSDRFSAERTGGSVSTLTIQRTQQEDSAVYLCASSMGHAYEQYFGPGTRLTVT.

The chain recombines TRBV5-4 with TRBJ2-1; D is ambiguous. The CDR3 is 12 amino acids. The V end was cut by 1 base, the J end by 3 bases, with 2 bases between. The V gene's germline CDR1 is SGHNT and CDR2 YYREEE (reference sequence). The CDR3: CASSLIYNEQFF. Here the CDR3 DNA reads TGTGCCAGCAGCTTGATCTACAATGAGCAGTTCTTC.

V usage is TRBV21-1 and J usage is TRBJ2-7; the D call of TRBD1 is as the table states it, not checked on the DNA. TRBV21-1 is classified as a pseudogene. The CDR3 sequence is 14 residues long. Here the CDR3 DNA reads TGTGCCAGCAGCAAAGGGACAGGGGGGCACGAGCAGTACTTC. Translated: CASSKGTGGHEQYF.

The chain carries TRBV7-3 and TRBJ1-2; 10 positions agree with TRBD1. This CDR3 contains 14 residues. Germline assignment: CDR1 SGHTA and CDR2 FQGTGA. V shed 5 bases and J 2 bases; nucleotides not matched to a gene: 2. Here the CDR3 DNA reads TGTGCCAGCAGCGTGACAGGGGGCAACTATGGCTACACCTTC. Protein: CASSVTGGNYGYTF.

The rearrangement links TRBV7-9 to TRBJ2-1; unclear D gene. Germline CDR1 and CDR2: SEHNR and FQNEAQ (reference sequence). Trimming removed 6 bases at V and 4 bases at J, with 10 bases between. This CDR3 spans 13 amino acids. The CDR3 reads CASRSPKYNEQFF. As DNA, the CDR3 is TGTGCCAGCAGATCCCCCAAGTACAATGAGCAGTTCTTC.

The V and J genes are TRBV2 and TRBJ2-7; the D is unclear. V dropped 3 bases and J dropped 3 bases, with 9 bases sitting between them. The germline V gene encodes CDR1 SNHLY and CDR2 FYNNEI. This CDR3 region has 13 residues. The CDR3 nucleotides are TGTGCCAGCAGTGACTGGGTTGGCTACGAGCAGTACTTC. This sequence encodes CASSDWVGYEQYF. The full variable domain, its missing parts supplied by reference TRBV2 and TRBJ2-7, is EPEVTQTPSHQVTQMGQEVILRCVPISNHLYFYWYRQILGQKVEFLVSFYNNEISEKSEIFDDQFSVERPDGSNFTLKIRSTKLEDSAMYFCASSDWVGYEQYFGPGTRLTVT.

This chain uses TRBV5-6 with TRBJ2-2; D not resolved. V lost 0 bases to trimming and J lost 7 bases, with 13 bases between them. The CDR3 spans 15 residues. From germline, CDR1 is SGHDT and CDR2 YYEEEE. CDR3 in amino acids: CASSLGFGRDGELFF. The CDR3 region has the DNA TGTGCCAGCAGCTTGGGGTTCGGTCGAGACGGGGAGCTGTTTTTT.

In its sample, this clone was seen once. The V and J genes are TRBV6-6 and TRBJ2-1; no definite D call. V was clipped by 0 bases and J by 8 bases, with 2 bases between them. This CDR3 comprises 11 residues. Germline V gives CDR1 MNHNY, CDR2 SVGAGI (reference sequence). The CDR3 bases are TGTGCCAGCAGTTACTCGTATGAGCAGTTCTTC. Translation: CASSYSYEQFF.